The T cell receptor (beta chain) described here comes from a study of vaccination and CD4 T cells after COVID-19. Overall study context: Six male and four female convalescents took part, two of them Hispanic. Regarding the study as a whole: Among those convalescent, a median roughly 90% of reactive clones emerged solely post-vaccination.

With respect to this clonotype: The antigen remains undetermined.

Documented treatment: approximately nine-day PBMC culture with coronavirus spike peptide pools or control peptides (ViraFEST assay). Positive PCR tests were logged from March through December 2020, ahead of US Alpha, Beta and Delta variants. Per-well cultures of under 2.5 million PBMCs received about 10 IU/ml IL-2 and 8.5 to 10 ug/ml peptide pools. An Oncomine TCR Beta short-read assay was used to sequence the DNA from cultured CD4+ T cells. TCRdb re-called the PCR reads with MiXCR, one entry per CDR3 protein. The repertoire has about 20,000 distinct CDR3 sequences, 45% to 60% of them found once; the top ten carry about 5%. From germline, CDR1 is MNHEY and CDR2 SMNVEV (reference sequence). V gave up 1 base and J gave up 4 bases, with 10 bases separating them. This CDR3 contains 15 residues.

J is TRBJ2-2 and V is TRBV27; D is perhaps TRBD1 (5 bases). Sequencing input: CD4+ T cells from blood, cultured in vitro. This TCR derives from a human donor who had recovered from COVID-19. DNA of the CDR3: TGTGCCAGCAGTTTATACAGGCCCCTCACCGGGGAGCTGTTTTTT. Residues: CASSLYRPLTGELFF.